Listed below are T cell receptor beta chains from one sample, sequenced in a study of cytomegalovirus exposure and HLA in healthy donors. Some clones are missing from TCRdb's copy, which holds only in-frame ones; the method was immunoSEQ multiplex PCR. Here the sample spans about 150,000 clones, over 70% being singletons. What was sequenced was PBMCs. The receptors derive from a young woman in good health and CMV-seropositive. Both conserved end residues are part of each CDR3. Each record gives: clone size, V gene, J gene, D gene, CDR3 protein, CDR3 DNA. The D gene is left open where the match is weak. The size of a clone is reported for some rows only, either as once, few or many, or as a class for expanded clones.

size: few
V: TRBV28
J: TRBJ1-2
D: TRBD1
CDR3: CASSWVGQVYGYTF
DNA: TGTGCCAGCAGCTGGGTGGGACAGGTCTATGGCTACACCTTC

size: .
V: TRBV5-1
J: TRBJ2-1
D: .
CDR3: CASRYDPELNNEQFF
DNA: TGCGCCAGCAGGTATGATCCAGAATTGAACAATGAGCAGTTCTTC

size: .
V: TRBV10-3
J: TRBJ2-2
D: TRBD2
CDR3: CAISAGGVDTGELFF
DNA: TGTGCCATCAGTGCGGGGGGAGTTGACACCGGGGAGCTGTTTTTT

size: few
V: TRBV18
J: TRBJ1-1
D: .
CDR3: CASSPRAQNTEAFF
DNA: TGTGCCAGCTCACCACGGGCCCAAAACACTGAAGCTTTCTTT

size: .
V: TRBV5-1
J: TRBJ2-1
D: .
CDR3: CASSLDQGSYNEQFF
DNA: TGCGCCAGCAGCTTGGATCAGGGGAGCTACAATGAGCAGTTCTTC

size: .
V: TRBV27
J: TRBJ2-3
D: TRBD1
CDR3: CASSSPDRANTQYF
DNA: TGTGCCAGCAGTAGCCCAGACAGGGCCAATACGCAGTATTTT

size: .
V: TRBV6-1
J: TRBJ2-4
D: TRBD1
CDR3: CASSGTGVPHIGNIQYF
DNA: TGTGCCAGCAGTGGAACAGGGGTCCCCCACATCGGAAACATTCAGTACTTC

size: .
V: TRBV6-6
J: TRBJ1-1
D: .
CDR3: CASSYGRENTEAFF
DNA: TGTGCCAGCAGTTACGGCAGGGAGAACACTGAAGCTTTCTTT

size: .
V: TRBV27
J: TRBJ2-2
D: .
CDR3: CASSFIGNTGELFF
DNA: TGTGCCAGCAGTTTCATCGGGAACACCGGGGAGCTGTTTTTT

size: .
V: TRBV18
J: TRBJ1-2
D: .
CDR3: CASSPSIGQPNYYGYTF
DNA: TGTGCCAGCTCACCGTCAATTGGGCAGCCGAATTACTATGGCTACACCTTC

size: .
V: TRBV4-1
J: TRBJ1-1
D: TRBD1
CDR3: CASSQDRNRGRVGAFF
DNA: TGCGCCAGCAGCCAAGATCGGAACAGGGGACGAGTGGGAGCTTTCTTT

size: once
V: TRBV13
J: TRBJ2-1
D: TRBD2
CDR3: CASSVNRGQASGRMYNEQFF
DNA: TGTGCCAGCAGCGTCAACAGGGGGCAGGCTAGCGGGAGGATGTACAATGAGCAGTTCTTC

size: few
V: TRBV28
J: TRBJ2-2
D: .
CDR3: CASSLRGRVGELFF
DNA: TGTGCCAGCAGTTTAAGGGGGAGGGTCGGGGAGCTGTTTTTT

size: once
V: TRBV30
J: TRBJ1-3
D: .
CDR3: CAWSTRQKGNTIYF
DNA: TGTGCCTGGAGTACCCGACAGAAGGGAAACACCATATATTTT

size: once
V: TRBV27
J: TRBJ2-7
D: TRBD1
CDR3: CASSFSTGGYEQYF
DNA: TGTGCCAGCAGTTTCTCGACAGGGGGGTACGAGCAGTACTTC

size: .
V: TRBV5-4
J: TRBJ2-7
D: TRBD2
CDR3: CASSLGLLAGSTYEQYF
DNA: TGTGCCAGCAGCTTGGGGTTACTAGCGGGGTCCACCTACGAGCAGTACTTC

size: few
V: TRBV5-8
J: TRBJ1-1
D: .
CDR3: CASSRLTDLNTEAFF
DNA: TGTGCCAGCAGCCGACTAACAGACCTGAACACTGAAGCTTTCTTT

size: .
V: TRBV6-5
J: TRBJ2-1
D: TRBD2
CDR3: CASSVLAGGSEQFF
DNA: TGTGCCAGCAGCGTCCTAGCGGGAGGGAGTGAGCAGTTCTTC

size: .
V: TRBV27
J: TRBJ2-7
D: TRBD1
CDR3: CASSLRTGPSYEQYF
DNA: TGTGCCAGCAGTTTGCGGACAGGGCCCTCCTACGAGCAGTACTTC

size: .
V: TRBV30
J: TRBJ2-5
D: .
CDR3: CAWDGGAGYQETQYF
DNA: TGTGCCTGGGATGGGGGGGCGGGGTACCAAGAGACCCAGTACTTC

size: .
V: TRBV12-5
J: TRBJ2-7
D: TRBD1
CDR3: CASGSPGQGSYEQYF
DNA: TGTGCTAGTGGTTCCCCGGGACAGGGCTCCTACGAGCAGTACTTC

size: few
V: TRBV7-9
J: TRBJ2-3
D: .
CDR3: CASSRGSSADTQYF
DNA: TGTGCCAGCAGCCGAGGCAGTTCCGCAGATACGCAGTATTTT

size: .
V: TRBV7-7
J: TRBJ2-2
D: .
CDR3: CASSLVAANTGELFF
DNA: TGTGCCAGCAGCTTAGTCGCAGCGAACACCGGGGAGCTGTTTTTT

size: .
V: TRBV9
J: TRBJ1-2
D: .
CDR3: CASSGTGYYGYTF
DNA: TGTGCCAGCAGCGGTACAGGCTACTATGGCTACACCTTC

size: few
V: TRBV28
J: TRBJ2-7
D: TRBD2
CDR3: CASSEDPGLAGVSSYEQYF
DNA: TGTGCCAGCAGTGAAGATCCGGGACTAGCGGGAGTCTCCTCCTACGAGCAGTACTTC

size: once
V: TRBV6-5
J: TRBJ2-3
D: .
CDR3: CASSYGGSTDTQYF
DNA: TGTGCCAGCAGTTACGGGGGGAGCACAGATACGCAGTATTTT

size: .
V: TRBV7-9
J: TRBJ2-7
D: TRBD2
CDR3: CASSLGGLADNEQYF
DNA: TGTGCCAGCAGCTTAGGGGGACTAGCGGACAACGAGCAGTACTTC

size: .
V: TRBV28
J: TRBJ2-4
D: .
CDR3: CASRLPGTSLAKNIQYF
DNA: TGTGCCAGCAGGCTGCCGGGAACTTCTTTAGCCAAAAACATTCAGTACTTC

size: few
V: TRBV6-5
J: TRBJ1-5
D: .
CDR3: CASSYSNGLNQPQHF
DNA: TGTGCCAGCAGTTACTCGAACGGACTCAATCAGCCCCAGCATTTT

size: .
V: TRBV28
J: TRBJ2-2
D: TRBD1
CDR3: CAYDRGTGELFF
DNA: TGTGCCTACGACAGGGGAACCGGGGAGCTGTTTTTT

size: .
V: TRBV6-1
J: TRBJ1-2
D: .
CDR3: CASSEDLRGLWYGYTF
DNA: TGTGCCAGCAGTGAAGATTTAAGGGGCCTTTGGTATGGCTACACCTTC

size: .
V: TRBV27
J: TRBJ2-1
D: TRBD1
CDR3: CASSLWGQSYNEQFF
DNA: TGTGCCAGCAGTTTATGGGGACAGTCCTACAATGAGCAGTTCTTC

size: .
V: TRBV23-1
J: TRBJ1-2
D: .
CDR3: CASSQSRQRAGGYTF
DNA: TGCGCCAGCAGTCAATCGAGGCAGAGGGCGGGTGGCTACACCTTC

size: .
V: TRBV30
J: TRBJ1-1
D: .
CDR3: CAWSIQENTEAFF
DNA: TGTGCCTGGAGTATACAGGAGAACACTGAAGCTTTCTTT

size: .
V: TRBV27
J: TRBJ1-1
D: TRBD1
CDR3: CASSQFRRGGWTEAFF
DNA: TGTGCCAGCAGTCAGTTCCGGAGAGGGGGCTGGACTGAAGCTTTCTTT

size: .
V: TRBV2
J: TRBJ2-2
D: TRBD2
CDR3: CASSEVLAEKGTGELFF
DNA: TGTGCCAGCAGTGAAGTACTAGCGGAGAAGGGCACCGGGGAGCTGTTTTTT

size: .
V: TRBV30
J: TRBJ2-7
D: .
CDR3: CAWSVLLADYEQYF
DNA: TGTGCCTGGAGTGTACTACTAGCAGATTACGAGCAGTACTTC

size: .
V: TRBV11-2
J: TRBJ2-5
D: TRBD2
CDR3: CASTLDGRAQETQYF
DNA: TGTGCCAGCACCCTAGATGGGAGGGCACAAGAGACCCAGTACTTC

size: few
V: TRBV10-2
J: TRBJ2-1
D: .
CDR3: CASSESVSSYNEQFF
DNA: TGCGCCAGCAGTGAGTCCGTGAGCTCCTACAATGAGCAGTTCTTC

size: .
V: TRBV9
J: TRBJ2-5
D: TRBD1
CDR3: CASTLGQGETQYF
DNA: TGTGCCAGCACCTTGGGACAGGGAGAGACCCAGTACTTC

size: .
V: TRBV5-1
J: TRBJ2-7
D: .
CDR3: CASSLAGYVEDEQYF
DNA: TGCGCCAGCAGCTTGGCAGGGTACGTAGAGGACGAGCAGTACTTC

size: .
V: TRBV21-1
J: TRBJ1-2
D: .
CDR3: CASSPRTGQDLRLFSYGYTF
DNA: TGTGCCAGCAGCCCTCGGACAGGGCAGGATCTGCGCCTCTTCTCCTATGGCTACACCTTC

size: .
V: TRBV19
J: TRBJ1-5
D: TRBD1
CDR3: CASSQGGQPQHF
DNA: TGTGCCAGTAGTCAGGGGGGACAGCCCCAGCATTTT

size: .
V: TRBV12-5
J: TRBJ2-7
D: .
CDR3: CASGLDLGEQYF
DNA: TGTGCTAGTGGTTTGGACCTCGGGGAGCAGTACTTC

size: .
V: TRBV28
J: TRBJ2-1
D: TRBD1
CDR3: CASSLTGGQGGNEQFF
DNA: TGTGCCAGCAGTTTAACCGGGGGACAGGGCGGGAATGAGCAGTTCTTC

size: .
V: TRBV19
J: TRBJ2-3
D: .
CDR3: CASGTGGGASDTQYF
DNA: TGTGCCAGTGGGACCGGAGGGGGCGCATCAGATACGCAGTATTTT

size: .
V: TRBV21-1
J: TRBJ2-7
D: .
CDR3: CASSKPGLAGTYEQYF
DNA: TGTGCCAGCAGCAAACCGGGACTAGCGGGAACCTACGAGCAGTACTTC

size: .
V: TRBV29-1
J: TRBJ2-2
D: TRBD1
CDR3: CSVALGQGGTGELFF
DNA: TGCAGCGTTGCCCTAGGACAGGGTGGCACCGGGGAGCTGTTTTTT

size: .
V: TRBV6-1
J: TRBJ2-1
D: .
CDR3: CASSANEQFF
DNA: TGTGCCAGCAGTGCTAATGAGCAGTTCTTC

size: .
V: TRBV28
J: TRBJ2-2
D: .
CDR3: CASSFAGSTGELFF
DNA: TGTGCCAGCAGTTTTGCCGGGAGCACCGGGGAGCTGTTTTTT

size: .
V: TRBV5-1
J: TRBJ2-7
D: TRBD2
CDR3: CASSSGLAGAEQYF
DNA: TGCGCCAGCAGCTCCGGACTAGCGGGAGCCGAGCAGTACTTC

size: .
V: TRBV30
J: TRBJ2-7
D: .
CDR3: CAWRSGSYEQYF
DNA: TGTGCCTGGAGGTCCGGGTCCTACGAGCAGTACTTC

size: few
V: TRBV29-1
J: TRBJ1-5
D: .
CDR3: CSVVTGQGRNQPQHF
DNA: TGCAGCGTTGTAACGGGCCAGGGGCGCAATCAGCCCCAGCATTTT

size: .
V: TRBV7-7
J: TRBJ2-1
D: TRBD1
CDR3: CASSRTGQGANEQFF
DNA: TGTGCCAGCAGCCGGACTGGACAGGGGGCCAATGAGCAGTTCTTC

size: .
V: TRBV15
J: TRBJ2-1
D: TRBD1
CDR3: CATSRDLPGQGVEQFF
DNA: TGTGCCACCAGCAGAGATCTCCCGGGACAGGGTGTAGAGCAGTTCTTC

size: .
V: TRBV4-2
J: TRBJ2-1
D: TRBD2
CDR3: CASSQDITSGPPGYNEQFF
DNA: TGTGCCAGCAGCCAAGATATAACTAGCGGGCCTCCGGGTTACAATGAGCAGTTCTTC

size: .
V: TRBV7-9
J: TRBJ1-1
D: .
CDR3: CSSSLGYEAFF
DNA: TGTTCCAGCAGCTTGGGCTATGAAGCTTTCTTT

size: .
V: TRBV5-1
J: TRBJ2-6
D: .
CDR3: CASSLGTTAGANVLAF
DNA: TGCGCCAGCAGCTTGGGGACAACCGCTGGGGCCAACGTCCTGGCTTTC

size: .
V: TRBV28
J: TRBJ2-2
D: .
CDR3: CASSLPPGLGTGELFF
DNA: TGTGCCAGCAGTTTACCTCCAGGGTTGGGGACCGGGGAGCTGTTTTTT